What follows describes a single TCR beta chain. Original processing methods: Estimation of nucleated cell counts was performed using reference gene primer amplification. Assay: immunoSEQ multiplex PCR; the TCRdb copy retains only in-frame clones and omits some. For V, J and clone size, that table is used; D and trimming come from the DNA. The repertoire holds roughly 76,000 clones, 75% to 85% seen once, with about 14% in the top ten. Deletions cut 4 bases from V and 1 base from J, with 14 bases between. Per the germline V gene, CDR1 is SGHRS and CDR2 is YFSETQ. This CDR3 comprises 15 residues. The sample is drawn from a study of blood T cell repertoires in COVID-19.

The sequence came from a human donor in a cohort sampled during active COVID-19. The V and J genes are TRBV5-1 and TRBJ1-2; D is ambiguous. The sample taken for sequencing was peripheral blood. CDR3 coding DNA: TGCGCCAGCAGCCCCGCGATGGACTTTAACTATGGCTACACCTTC. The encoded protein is CASSPAMDFNYGYTF.